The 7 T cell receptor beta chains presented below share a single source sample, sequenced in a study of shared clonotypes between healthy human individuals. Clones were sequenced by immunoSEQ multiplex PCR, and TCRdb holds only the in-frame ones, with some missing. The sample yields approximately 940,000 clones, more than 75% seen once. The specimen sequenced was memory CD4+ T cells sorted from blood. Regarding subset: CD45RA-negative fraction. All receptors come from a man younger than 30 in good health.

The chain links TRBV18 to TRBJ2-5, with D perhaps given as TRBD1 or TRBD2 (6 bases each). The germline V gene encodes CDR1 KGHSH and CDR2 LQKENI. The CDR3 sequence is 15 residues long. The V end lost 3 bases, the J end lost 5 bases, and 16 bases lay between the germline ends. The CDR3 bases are TGTGCCAGCTCACCTGGAGGGGGGCGGACGGAGACCCAGTACTTC. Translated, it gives CASSPGGGRTETQYF.

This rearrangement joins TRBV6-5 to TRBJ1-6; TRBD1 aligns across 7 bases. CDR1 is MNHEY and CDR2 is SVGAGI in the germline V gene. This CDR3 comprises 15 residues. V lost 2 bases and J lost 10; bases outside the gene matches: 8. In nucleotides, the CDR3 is TGTGCCAGCAGTTACCTCAGGGGGGGGGACTCACCCCTCCACTTT. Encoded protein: CASSYLRGGDSPLHF.

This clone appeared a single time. The CDR3 DNA sequence: TGTGCCAGCAGTGTCTCTACTAGCGGGAGTAGTATAGGCGAGCAGTACTTC. Translation: CASSVSTSGSSIGEQYF. The chain has TRBV6-4 and TRBJ2-7; 11 nucleotides match TRBD2. This CDR3 contains 17 residues. Trimming cost V 4 bases and J 6 bases; bases outside gene matches: 14. CDR1 is MRHNA and CDR2 is SNTAGT in the germline V gene.

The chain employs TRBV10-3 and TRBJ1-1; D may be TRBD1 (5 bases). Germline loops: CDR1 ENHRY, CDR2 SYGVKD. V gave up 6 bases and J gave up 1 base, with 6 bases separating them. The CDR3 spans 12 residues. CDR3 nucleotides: TGTGCCATCAGCGACAGGAACACTGAAGCTTTCTTT. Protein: CAISDRNTEAFF.

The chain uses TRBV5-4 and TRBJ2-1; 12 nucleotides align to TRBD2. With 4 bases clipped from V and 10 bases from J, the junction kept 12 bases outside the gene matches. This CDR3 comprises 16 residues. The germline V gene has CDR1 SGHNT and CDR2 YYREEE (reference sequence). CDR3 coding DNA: TGTGCCAGCAGCCCCGGGTCTAGCGGGGGGGCTGGGGAGCAGTTCTTC. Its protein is CASSPGSSGGAGEQFF.

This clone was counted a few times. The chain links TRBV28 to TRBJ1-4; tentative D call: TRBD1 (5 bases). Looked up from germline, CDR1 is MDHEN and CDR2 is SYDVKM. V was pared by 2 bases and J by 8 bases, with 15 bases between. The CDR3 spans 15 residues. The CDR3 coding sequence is TGTGCCAGCAGTTTAATTTCTGGGGACGGAGAAAAACTGTTTTTT. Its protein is CASSLISGDGEKLFF.

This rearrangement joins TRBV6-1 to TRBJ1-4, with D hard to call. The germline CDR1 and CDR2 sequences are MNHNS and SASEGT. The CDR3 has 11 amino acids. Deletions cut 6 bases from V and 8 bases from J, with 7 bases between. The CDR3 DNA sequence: TGTGCCAGCAGCCGCGGAGAAAAACTGTTTTTT. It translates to CASSRGEKLFF.